These 26 T cell receptor beta chains share one sample of origin, sequenced in a study of T cell responses to AZD1222 COVID-19 vaccine. TCRdb's table, derived via immunoSEQ multiplex PCR, lists solely in-frame clones and lacks some. The sample lists roughly 140,000 clones, around 90% occurring once. The sequenced sample was peripheral blood, obtained on day 0 of AZD1222 vaccination. All receptors come from an adult in good health.

The rearrangement links TRBV5-6 to TRBJ2-2; 7 bases align to TRBD1. The germline V gene encodes CDR1 SGHDT and CDR2 YYEEEE. The CDR3 loop spans 16 amino acids. The ends lost 4 bases at V and 0 bases at J; junction bases unmatched: 6. CDR3 sequence reads: CASSLSGTANTGELFF. DNA for the CDR3: TGTGCCAGCAGCCTCTCCGGGACAGCGAACACCGGGGAGCTGTTTTTT.

The gene calls are TRBV11-2 and TRBJ1-1, with a possible D match to TRBD1 (5 bases). The CDR3 has 15 residues. Looked up from germline, CDR1 is SGHAT and CDR2 is FQNNGV. V was clipped by 5 bases and J by 5 bases, with 18 bases between them. For the CDR3, the DNA is TGTGCCAGCAGCCGCACATCCTCTGGGGGAACTGAAGCTTTCTTT. Amino acid sequence: CASSRTSSGGTEAFF.

The rearrangement uses TRBV27 and TRBJ1-1; no clear D. V dropped 0 bases and J dropped 5 bases, with 13 bases sitting between them. The CDR3 sequence is 15 residues long. Germline values: CDR1 MNHEY, CDR2 SMNVEV (reference sequence). Here the CDR3 reads CASSLSEAGKTEAFF. Written as DNA, the CDR3 is TGTGCCAGCAGTTTATCAGAGGCGGGTAAAACTGAAGCTTTCTTT.

The J gene is TRBJ2-2, the V gene TRBV10-1; D is unclear. Germline V gives CDR1 WNHNN, CDR2 SYGVQD (reference sequence). CDR3 length: 13 amino acids. Trimming left V 3 bases short and J 5 bases short, with 7 bases between. Written as DNA, the CDR3 is TGCGCCAGCAGTGACCCACGTACCGGGGAGCTGTTTTTT. It specifies CASSDPRTGELFF.

This chain connects TRBV5-4 to TRBJ1-1; D gene unclear. Germline CDR1 reads SGHNT; CDR2 reads YYREEE (reference sequence). The CDR3 length is 15 residues. Trimming removed 2 bases from V and 1 base from J, with 12 bases in between. This CDR3 is CASSLGQVGNTEAFF. The CDR3 DNA is TGTGCCAGCAGCTTAGGGCAGGTAGGGAACACTGAAGCTTTCTTT.

The chain employs TRBV3-1 (or the pseudogene TRBV3-2) and TRBJ1-2, with D possibly being TRBD1 (5 bases). The ends were cut back, 1 base at V and 5 bases at J, with 8 bases in the middle. Germline lookup yields CDR1 LGHDT and CDR2 YNNKEL (reference sequence). The CDR3 has 13 amino acids. CDR3 in amino acids: CASSQVGGYGYTF. For the CDR3, the DNA is TGTGCCAGCAGCCAAGTTGGGGGGTATGGCTACACCTTC.

This clone was counted once. The gene calls are TRBV30 and TRBJ1-2; a possible D gene is TRBD1 (5 bases). This CDR3 spans 15 amino acids. Germline CDR1 and CDR2: GTSNPN and SVGIG (reference sequence). The ends were cut back, 0 bases at V and 1 base at J, with 12 bases in the middle. CDR3 sequence reads: CAWSVGAGFNYGYTF. The CDR3 nucleotides read TGTGCCTGGAGTGTAGGAGCAGGGTTTAACTATGGCTACACCTTC. The full variable domain, its missing parts supplied by reference TRBV30 and TRBJ1-2, is SQTIHQWPATLVQPVGSPLSLECTVEGTSNPNLYWYRQAAGRGLQLLFYSVGIGQISSEVPQNLSASRPQDRQFILSSKKLLLSDSGFYLCAWSVGAGFNYGYTFGSGTRLTVV.

The chain recombines TRBV5-1 with TRBJ2-3; 11 bases are a match to TRBD2. Germline CDR1 SGHRS, CDR2 YFSETQ. The CDR3 is made up of 15 amino acids. J was trimmed by 13 bases and V by 2 bases; bases with no gene match: 12. As DNA, the CDR3 is TGCGCCAGCAGCTTAACCGGACTAGCGGGCAAAGGGGAGTATTTT. This sequence encodes CASSLTGLAGKGEYF.

The rearrangement links TRBV6-5 to TRBJ1-2; D gene ambiguous. The V gene lost 7 bases and the J gene lost 5 bases, with 8 bases spanning the gap. Germline V gives CDR1 MNHEY, CDR2 SVGAGI. The CDR3 consists of 11 residues. CDR3 sequence (DNA): TGTGCCAGCAAGGTAACTTATGGCTACACCTTC. Its translation: CASKVTYGYTF.

CDR3 coding DNA: TGTGCCAGCAGAGTAGCGGGAGGGCGTGACGAGCAGTACTTC. This gives the protein CASRVAGGRDEQYF. V gene TRBV27 combines with J gene TRBJ2-7, with 11 positions matching TRBD2. The V gene's germline CDR1 is MNHEY and CDR2 SMNVEV (reference sequence). The CDR3 extends over 14 amino acids. The V gene end was trimmed by 6 bases and the J gene end by 5 bases; junction bases not matched to a gene: 6.

This clone came up once. The chain has TRBV5-1 and TRBJ2-3; 10 nucleotides line up with TRBD2. The CDR3 loop spans 18 amino acids. V trimming: 1 base; J trimming: 0 bases; junction bases outside the gene matches: 8. In germline, CDR1 is SGHRS, CDR2 YFSETQ. CDR3 loop: CASSLSKTSGFSTDTQYF. The CDR3 coding sequence is TGCGCCAGCAGCTTGTCCAAGACTAGCGGGTTCAGCACAGATACGCAGTATTTT.

The chain combines TRBV5-1 with TRBJ2-3, with D perhaps TRBD1 (5 bases). CDR1 is SGHRS, CDR2 YFSETQ, per germline. The CDR3 is 13 amino acids. V gave up 4 bases and J gave up 3 bases, with 9 bases separating them. Written as DNA, the CDR3 is TGCGCCAGCAGCGATCCAGGGACAGATACGCAGTATTTT. As protein: CASSDPGTDTQYF.

The V and J genes are TRBV6-5 and TRBJ1-1; 8 bases agree with TRBD1. V gave up 8 bases and J gave up 5 bases; unmatched junction bases: 4. Germline assignment: CDR1 MNHEY and CDR2 SVGAGI. The CDR3 covers 12 residues. The CDR3: CASLDRGTEAFF. As DNA, the CDR3 is TGTGCCAGCCTCGACAGGGGAACTGAAGCTTTCTTT.

CDR3 nucleotide sequence: TGCAGCTCGGGACAGGGGGGTAGGGGCTACACCTTC. This gives the protein CSSGQGGRGYTF. The gene calls are TRBV29-1 and TRBJ1-2; 11 positions agree with TRBD1. V was clipped by 8 bases and J by 8 bases; unmatched bases: 7. This CDR3 is 12 amino acids long. The germline V gene encodes CDR1 SQVTM and CDR2 ANQGSEA.

A single count supports this clone. The chain combines TRBV19 with TRBJ1-4; a possible D gene is TRBD1 (6 bases). The CDR3 totals 15 residues. V was shortened by 5 bases and J by 6 bases, with 16 bases between the two germline ends. Germline CDR1 and CDR2: LNHDA and SQIVND (reference sequence). CDR3 region: CASSFTGPSDEKLFF. The CDR3 region has the DNA TGTGCCAGTAGTTTCACAGGGCCGTCGGATGAAAAACTGTTTTTT.

The rearrangement joins TRBV27 to TRBJ2-7; 9 bases align to TRBD2. This CDR3 contains 18 residues. The V gene end was trimmed by 1 base and the J gene end by 3 bases; junction bases not matched to a gene: 13. Germline V gene lookup returns CDR1 MNHEY and CDR2 SMNVEV (reference sequence). CDR3 protein: CASSLLALAGNPLYEQYF. Here the CDR3 DNA reads TGTGCCAGCAGTTTATTAGCGCTAGCGGGGAACCCCCTCTACGAGCAGTACTTC.

This chain connects TRBV7-9 to TRBJ1-3; 9 nucleotides line up with TRBD1. This CDR3 contains 19 residues. CDR1 is SEHNR and CDR2 is FQNEAQ in the germline V gene (reference sequence). Trimming removed 3 bases from V and 0 bases from J; junction bases left unmatched: 12. Here the CDR3 reads CASSFKGDRVGVSGNTIYF. For the CDR3, the DNA is TGTGCCAGCAGCTTCAAAGGGGACAGGGTGGGTGTCTCTGGAAACACCATATATTTT.

This clone was seen a handful of times. As DNA, the CDR3 is TGTGCCAGCAGTGCCGTAGGGCAGGGGAGTTATGGCTACACCTTC. Protein product: CASSAVGQGSYGYTF. The rearrangement joins TRBV2 to TRBJ1-2; D perhaps matches TRBD1 (6 bases). The length of the CDR3 is 15 residues. The V gene's germline CDR1 is SNHLY and CDR2 FYNNEI. Trimming removed 4 bases from V and 5 bases from J, with 17 bases in between.

A note on this clone: The junction departs from the called germline gene at one end, perhaps through a read error. The chain recombines TRBV3-1 (or the pseudogene TRBV3-2) with TRBJ2-1; either TRBD1 or TRBD2 may fit D (6 bases each). CDR1 and CDR2 (germline): LGHDT, YNNKEL (reference sequence). The CDR3 is 15 residues long. CDR3 sequence: CASSQDLGGYDEQFF. CDR3 bases: TGTGCCAGCAGCCAAGATTTGGGGGGCTACGATGAGCAGTTCTTC.

The V gene is TRBV6-1, the J gene TRBJ2-7, with D perhaps TRBD2 (6 bases). Trimming took 3 bases from V and 4 from J, leaving 19 bases between them. The CDR3 covers 16 residues. Looked up from germline, CDR1 is MNHNS and CDR2 is SASEGT. CDR3 bases: TGTGCCAGCAGTGACGCTGGGGGGAGAGGGAATTACGAGCAGTACTTC. This encodes CASSDAGGRGNYEQYF.

V is TRBV5-6 and J is TRBJ2-7; no firm D call. Germline CDR1 reads SGHDT; CDR2 reads YYEEEE. The V end lost 4 bases, the J end lost 3 bases, and 11 bases lay between the germline ends. This CDR3 has 13 amino acids. Here the CDR3 DNA reads TGTGCCAGCAGCCCAGGACGGCGCTACGAGCAGTACTTC. Translation gives CASSPGRRYEQYF.

The chain combines TRBV6-5 with TRBJ2-1; perhaps TRBD2 as D (6 bases). Germline CDR1 is MNHEY and CDR2 is SVGAGI. The CDR3 has 14 amino acids. Trimming pared 4 bases from V and 9 bases from J, leaving 16 bases between. CDR3 bases: TGTGCCAGCAGTTGGGGAGGAATTAGCCCTGAGCAGTTCTTC. Translation gives CASSWGGISPEQFF.

The J gene is TRBJ2-1, the V gene TRBV6-6; D is unclear. Germline V gene sequence: CDR1 MNHNY, CDR2 SVGAGI (reference sequence). CDR3 size: 15 residues. Trimming removed 7 bases at V and 8 bases at J, with 21 bases between. The CDR3 DNA reads TGTGCCAGCACCCAAACTCCGTCAGGTAGGGATGAGCAGTTCTTC. This translates into CASTQTPSGRDEQFF.

V and J are TRBV13 and TRBJ2-7; D may correspond to TRBD1 or TRBD2 (5 bases each). V was shortened by 3 bases and J by 0 bases, with 21 bases between the two germline ends. The CDR3 runs to 18 residues. Germline V CDR1 and CDR2: PRHDT, FYEKMQ (reference sequence). CDR3 residues: CASSFTTMGRKSSYEQYF. The CDR3, as DNA: TGTGCCAGCAGCTTCACAACTATGGGACGTAAGAGCTCCTACGAGCAGTACTTC.

This chain connects TRBV16 to TRBJ1-2; 8 nucleotides agree with TRBD1. This CDR3 has 13 residues. Losses at the gene ends were 5 bases for V and 4 bases for J; bases not matched to a gene: 3. CDR1 is KGHSY, CDR2 FQNENV, per germline. CDR3 loop: CASSLDRAYGYTF. In DNA form, the CDR3 reads TGTGCCAGCAGCTTGGACAGGGCCTATGGCTACACCTTC.

The V call is TRBV21-1, the J call TRBJ2-1; the table assigns TRBD2, which was not confirmed against the DNA. TRBV21-1 is tagged as a pseudogene. This CDR3 is 16 amino acids long. The CDR3 bases are TGTGCCAGCAGCAATCTAACTAGCGGGAGAAGGAATGAGCAGTTCTTC. Its protein product is CASSNLTSGRRNEQFF.